Presented here are 10 T cell receptor beta chains from one specimen sequenced in a study of T cell responses to AZD1222 COVID-19 vaccine. The protocol was immunoSEQ multiplex PCR, while the TCRdb copy is restricted to in-frame clones and leaves out a portion. The sample carries about 110,000 clones, roughly nine tenths recorded once. This material consisted of peripheral blood, taken on day 0 of AZD1222 vaccination. The source is an adult in good health.

The chain has TRBV9 and TRBJ2-7; 12 bases map to TRBD2. The CDR3 spans 16 residues. Germline V gene lookup returns CDR1 SGDLS and CDR2 YYNGEE. V trimming: 0 bases; J trimming: 6 bases; junction bases outside the gene matches: 7. The CDR3 DNA is TGTGCCAGCAGCGTAGATCCTAGCGGGAGGGGAGGCGAGCAGTACTTC. As protein: CASSVDPSGRGGEQYF.

In this sample, this clone turned up a few times. The same CDR3 arises from other DNA sequences in this sample as well. The chain combines TRBV11-2 with TRBJ1-4; the D is unclear. CDR3 length equals 15 residues. Germline CDR1 and CDR2: SGHAT and FQNNGV. V was shortened by 1 base and J by 0 bases, with 6 bases between the two germline ends. Here the CDR3 reads CASSLVGATNEKLFF. For the CDR3, the DNA is TGTGCCAGCAGCTTAGTAGGCGCAACTAATGAAAAACTGTTTTTT. Combining the CDR3 with reference TRBV11-2 and TRBJ1-4 gives the whole variable domain EAGVAQSPRYKIIEKRQSVAFWCNPISGHATLYWYQQILGQGPKLLIQFQNNGVVDDSQLPKDRFSAERLKGVDSTLKIQPAKLEDSAVYLCASSLVGATNEKLFFGSGTQLSVL.

The CDR3: CASSVPGEERTSGNTIYF. The CDR3 nucleotides read TGTGCCAGCAGCGTCCCCGGGGAGGAGAGGACATCGGGAAACACCATATATTTT. The chain employs TRBV5-6 and TRBJ1-3; the D gene is possibly TRBD1 (5 bases). The V gene's germline CDR1 is SGHDT and CDR2 YYEEEE. This CDR3 is 18 amino acids long. Trimming removed 4 bases from V and 4 bases from J, with 24 bases in between.

The J gene is TRBJ1-5, the V gene TRBV5-5; 7 positions agree with TRBD1. Germline CDR1 SGHKS, CDR2 YYEKEE (reference sequence). Germline trimming cut 5 bases from V and 1 base from J; bases unmatched to any gene: 6. The CDR3 has 15 amino acids. CDR3 region: CASSSRQGSNQPQHF. The CDR3 coding sequence is TGTGCCAGCAGTTCTAGACAGGGCAGCAATCAGCCCCAGCATTTT. The full variable domain, completed using reference TRBV5-5 and TRBJ1-5, is DAGVTQSPTHLIKTRGQQVTLRCSPISGHKSVSWYQQVLGQGPQFIFQYYEKEERGRGNFPDRFSARQFPNYSSELNVNALLLGDSALYLCASSSRQGSNQPQHFGDGTRLSIL.

This rearrangement joins TRBV19 to TRBJ1-2, with D possibly TRBD1 on 6 matching bases. Germline V gene sequence: CDR1 LNHDA, CDR2 SQIVND (reference sequence). The CDR3 is 13 amino acids. Trimming removed 8 bases at V and 1 base at J, with 11 bases between. The CDR3 bases are TGTGCCAGTTTGGACAGAGATAACTATGGCTACACCTTC. Protein: CASLDRDNYGYTF.

The V and J genes are TRBV25-1 and TRBJ1-6; D unclear. The V and J ends lost 1 base and 8 bases respectively, with 9 bases between them. Germline CDR1 reads MGHDK; CDR2 reads SYGVNS. The CDR3 is 14 amino acids. Here the CDR3 reads CASSEFVGHSPLHF. CDR3 bases: TGTGCCAGCAGTGAATTTGTAGGGCATTCACCCCTCCACTTT.

The V call is TRBV28, the J call TRBJ1-6; D not certain. The CDR3 has 13 residues. The ends were cut back, 8 bases at V and 1 base at J, with 6 bases in the middle. Per germline, CDR1 MDHEN and CDR2 SYDVKM. The CDR3 spells CASLRSYNSPLHF. For the CDR3, the DNA is TGTGCCAGCTTACGGTCCTATAATTCACCCCTCCACTTT.

The rearrangement links TRBV6-5 to TRBJ2-7; 9 bases are a match to TRBD1. CDR3 size: 15 residues. Germline V gene sequence: CDR1 MNHEY, CDR2 SVGAGI. The V gene end was trimmed by 5 bases and the J gene end by 1 base; junction bases not matched to a gene: 6. The CDR3: CASSNQGQGSYEQYF. The CDR3 region has the DNA TGTGCCAGCAGTAACCAGGGACAGGGTTCCTACGAGCAGTACTTC.

This clone was picked up a small number of times. The V and J genes are TRBV12-3 or TRBV12-4 and TRBJ1-2; D is perhaps TRBD1 (6 bases). This CDR3 has 13 amino acids. The V end was cut by 5 bases, the J end by 8 bases, with 15 bases between. The CDR3 protein is CASSKDRRGGYTF. The CDR3 bases are TGTGCCAGCAGTAAAGACAGGCGCGGAGGCTACACCTTC.

This rearrangement joins TRBV25-1 to TRBJ2-2; the D call may be TRBD1 or TRBD2 (5 bases each). The ends were cut back, 6 bases at V and 4 bases at J, with 15 bases in the middle. This CDR3 region has 15 residues. Per germline, CDR1 MGHDK and CDR2 SYGVNS. The CDR3 sequence is CASSLIKGSTGELFF. CDR3 bases: TGTGCCAGCAGCCTAATAAAGGGGAGCACCGGGGAGCTGTTTTTT.